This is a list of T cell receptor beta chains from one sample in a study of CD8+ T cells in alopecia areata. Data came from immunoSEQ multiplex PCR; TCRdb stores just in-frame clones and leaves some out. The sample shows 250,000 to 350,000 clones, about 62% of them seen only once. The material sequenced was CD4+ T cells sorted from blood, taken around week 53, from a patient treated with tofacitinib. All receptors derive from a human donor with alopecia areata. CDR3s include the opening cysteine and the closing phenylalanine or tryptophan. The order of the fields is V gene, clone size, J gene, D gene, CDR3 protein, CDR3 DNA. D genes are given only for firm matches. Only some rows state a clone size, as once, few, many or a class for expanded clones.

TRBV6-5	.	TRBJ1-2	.	CASSESQSYGYTF	TGTGCCAGCAGTGAAAGCCAGTCTTACGGCTACACCTTC
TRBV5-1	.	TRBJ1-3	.	CASSLGQNGDTIYF	TGCGCCAGCAGCTTGGGACAGAATGGGGACACCATATATTTT
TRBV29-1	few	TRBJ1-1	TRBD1	CSANRQGITEAFF	TGCAGCGCTAACCGACAGGGGATCACTGAAGCTTTCTTT
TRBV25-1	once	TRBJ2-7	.	CASSVGYEQYF	TGTGCCAGCAGTGTAGGCTACGAGCAGTACTTC
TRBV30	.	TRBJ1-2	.	CACPASGNYGYTF	TGTGCCTGCCCCGCGTCTGGGAACTATGGCTACACCTTC
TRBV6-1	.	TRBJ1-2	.	CASSEAGVFLGYTF	TGTGCCAGCAGTGAAGCGGGGGTGTTCCTAGGCTACACCTTC
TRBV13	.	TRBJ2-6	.	CASSPSLQRVVLRGANVLTF	TGTGCCAGCAGCCCCAGTCTACAGAGAGTCGTTTTGAGAGGGGCCAACGTCCTGACTTTC
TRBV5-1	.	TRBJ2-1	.	CASSLAPRSSYNEQFF	TGCGCCAGCAGCTTGGCACCCCGGAGCTCCTACAATGAGCAGTTCTTC
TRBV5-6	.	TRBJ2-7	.	CASSRVFSDGHSYEQYF	TGTGCCAGCAGCCGGGTATTCTCGGACGGACACTCCTACGAGCAGTACTTC
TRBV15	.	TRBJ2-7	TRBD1	CATSEGAPAYEQYF	TGTGCCACCAGCGAGGGGGCGCCGGCCTACGAGCAGTACTTC
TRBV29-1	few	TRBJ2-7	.	CSVGDYEQYF	TGCAGCGTCGGCGACTACGAGCAGTACTTC
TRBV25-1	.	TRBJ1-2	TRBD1	CASSERKGALDYGYTF	TGTGCCAGCAGTGAACGAAAGGGGGCTCTGGACTATGGCTACACCTTC
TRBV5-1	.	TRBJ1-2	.	CASSLGQNYGYTF	TGCGCCAGCAGCTTGGGACAGAACTATGGCTACACCTTC